The TCR beta chain under discussion was sequenced for a study of blood T cells in healthy people across ages. General study results and limits: Possibly confounding the expanded clonotype changes was the fact that donor CMV status was unknown.

About this clonotype: Its target is not known.

The CDR3 has 15 residues. V lost 2 bases and J lost 5; bases outside the gene matches: 4. Germline assignment: CDR1 MNHNY and CDR2 SVGAGI (reference sequence). Researchers report isolating at least 7 million PBMCs per sample. The total RNA that was extracted per sample amounted to at least 5.5 micrograms. Next came a second PCR, run for about 7 to 11 cycles, which used a sample-barcoded 5' primer along with a J-beta primer mix. Every cDNA was tagged by a template-switch adaptor with 12 random nucleotides. TCRdb fed the 5' RACE reads into MiXCR, producing one record per CDR3 protein. This table holds more than 700,000 distinct CDR3 sequences, about 46% found once.

The gene calls are TRBV6-6 and TRBJ2-4; 9 bases align to TRBD1. This receptor was taken from a man older than 75 in good health. Sequenced sample: blood. CDR3 loop: CASSYNRGPENIQYF. As DNA, the CDR3 is TGTGCCAGCAGTTACAACAGGGGGCCGGAAAACATTCAGTACTTC.